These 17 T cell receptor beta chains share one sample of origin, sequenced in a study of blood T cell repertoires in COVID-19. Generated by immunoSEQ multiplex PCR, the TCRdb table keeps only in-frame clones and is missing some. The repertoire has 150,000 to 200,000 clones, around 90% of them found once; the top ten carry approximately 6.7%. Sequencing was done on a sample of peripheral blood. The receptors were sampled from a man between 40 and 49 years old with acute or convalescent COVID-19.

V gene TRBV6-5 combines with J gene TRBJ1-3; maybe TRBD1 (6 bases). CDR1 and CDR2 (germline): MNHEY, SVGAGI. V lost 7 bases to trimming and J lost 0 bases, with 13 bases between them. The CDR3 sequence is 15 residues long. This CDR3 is CASNRRDNSGNTIYF. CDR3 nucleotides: TGTGCCAGCAATCGCCGGGACAACTCTGGAAACACCATATATTTT.

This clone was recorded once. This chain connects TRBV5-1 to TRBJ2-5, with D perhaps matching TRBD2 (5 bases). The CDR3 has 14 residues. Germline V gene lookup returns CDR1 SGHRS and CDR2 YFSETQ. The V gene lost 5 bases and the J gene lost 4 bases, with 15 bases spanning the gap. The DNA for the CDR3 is TGCGCCAGCAGTCCAGGATGGGAGCGAGAGACCCAGTACTTC. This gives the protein CASSPGWERETQYF.

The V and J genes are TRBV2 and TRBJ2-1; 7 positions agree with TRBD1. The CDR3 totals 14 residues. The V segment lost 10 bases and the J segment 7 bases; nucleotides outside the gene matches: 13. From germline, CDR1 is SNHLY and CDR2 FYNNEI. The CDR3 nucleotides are TGTGCCATCGTTAACAGGGGTCATTCAAATGAGCAGTTCTTC. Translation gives CAIVNRGHSNEQFF. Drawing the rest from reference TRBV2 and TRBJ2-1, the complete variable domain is EPEVTQTPSHQVTQMGQEVILRCVPISNHLYFYWYRQILGQKVEFLVSFYNNEISEKSEIFDDQFSVERPDGSNFTLKIRSTKLEDSAMYFCAIVNRGHSNEQFFGPGTRLTVL.

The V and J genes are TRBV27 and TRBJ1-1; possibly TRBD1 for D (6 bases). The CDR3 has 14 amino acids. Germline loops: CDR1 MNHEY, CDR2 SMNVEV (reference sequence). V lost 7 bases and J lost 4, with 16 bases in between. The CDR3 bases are TGTGCCAGCAATACACAGGGTGGAGGCACTGAAGCTTTCTTT. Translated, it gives CASNTQGGGTEAFF.

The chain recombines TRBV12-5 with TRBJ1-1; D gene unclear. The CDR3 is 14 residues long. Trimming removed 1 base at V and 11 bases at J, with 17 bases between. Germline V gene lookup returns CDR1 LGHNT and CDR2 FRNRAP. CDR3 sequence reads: CASGLGESPRIAFF. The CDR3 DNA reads TGTGCTAGTGGTTTGGGCGAAAGCCCCAGGATCGCTTTCTTT.

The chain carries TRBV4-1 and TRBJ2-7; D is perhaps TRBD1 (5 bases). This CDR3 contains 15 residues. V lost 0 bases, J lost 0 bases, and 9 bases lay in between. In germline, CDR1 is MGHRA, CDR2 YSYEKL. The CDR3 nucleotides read TGCGCCAGCAGCCAAGAAGGGGTGAGCTCCTACGAGCAGTACTTC. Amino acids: CASSQEGVSSYEQYF.

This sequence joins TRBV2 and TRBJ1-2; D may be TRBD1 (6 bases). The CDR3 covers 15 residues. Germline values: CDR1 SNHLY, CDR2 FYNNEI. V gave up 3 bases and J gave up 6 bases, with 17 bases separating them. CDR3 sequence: CASSEFWTDPNGYTF. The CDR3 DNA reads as TGTGCCAGCAGTGAGTTTTGGACAGACCCTAATGGCTACACCTTC.

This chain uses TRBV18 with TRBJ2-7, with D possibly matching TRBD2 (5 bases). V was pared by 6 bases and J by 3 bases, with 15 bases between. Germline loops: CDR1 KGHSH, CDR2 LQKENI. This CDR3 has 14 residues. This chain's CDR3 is CASSPERLFYEQYF. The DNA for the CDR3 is TGTGCCAGCTCCCCTGAACGACTATTCTACGAGCAGTACTTC.

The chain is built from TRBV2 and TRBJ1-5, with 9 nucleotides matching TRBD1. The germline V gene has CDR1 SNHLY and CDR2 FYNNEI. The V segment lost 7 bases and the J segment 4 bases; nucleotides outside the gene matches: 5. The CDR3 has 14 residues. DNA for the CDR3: TGTGCCAGCACCCGGGACAGGGTTAATCAGCCCCAGCATTTT. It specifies CASTRDRVNQPQHF.

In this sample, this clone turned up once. CDR3 sequence: CASSISPGQPNEKLFF. The CDR3 DNA follows: TGTGCCAGCAGCATATCCCCGGGACAGCCAAATGAAAAACTGTTTTTT. This chain uses TRBV21-1 with TRBJ1-4; the D segment call TRBD1 is taken from the table without a DNA check. TRBV21-1 corresponds to a pseudogene. The CDR3 sequence is 16 residues long.

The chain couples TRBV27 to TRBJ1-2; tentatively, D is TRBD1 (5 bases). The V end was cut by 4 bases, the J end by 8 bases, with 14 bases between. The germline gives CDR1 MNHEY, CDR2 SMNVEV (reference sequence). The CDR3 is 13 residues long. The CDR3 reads CASSSRGGIGYTF. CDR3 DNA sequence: TGTGCCAGCAGTTCCCGCGGGGGAATCGGCTACACCTTC.

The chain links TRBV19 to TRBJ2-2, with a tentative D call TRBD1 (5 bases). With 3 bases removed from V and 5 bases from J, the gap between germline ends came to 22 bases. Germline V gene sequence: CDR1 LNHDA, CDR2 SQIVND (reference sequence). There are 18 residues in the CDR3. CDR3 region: CASSINPSRGPRTGELFF. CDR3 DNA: TGTGCCAGTAGTATCAACCCGAGTAGGGGCCCCCGTACCGGGGAGCTGTTTTTT.

In nucleotides, the CDR3 is TGTGCCAGCAGTACGACAGGGTTCGGTGAAGCTTTCTTT. It yields the protein CASSTTGFGEAFF. This chain uses TRBV6-6 with TRBJ1-1; TRBD1 agrees at 7 bases. Germline loops: CDR1 MNHNY, CDR2 SVGAGI (reference sequence). The CDR3 totals 13 residues. V trimming: 5 bases; J trimming: 7 bases; junction bases outside the gene matches: 7.

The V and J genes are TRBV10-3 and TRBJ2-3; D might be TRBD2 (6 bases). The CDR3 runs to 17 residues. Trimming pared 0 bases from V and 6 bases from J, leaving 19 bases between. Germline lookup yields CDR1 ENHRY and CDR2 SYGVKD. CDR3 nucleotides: TGTGCCATCAGTGAGTCGATCTTCAGGCCCGGGGGTGATACGCAGTATTTT. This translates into CAISESIFRPGGDTQYF.

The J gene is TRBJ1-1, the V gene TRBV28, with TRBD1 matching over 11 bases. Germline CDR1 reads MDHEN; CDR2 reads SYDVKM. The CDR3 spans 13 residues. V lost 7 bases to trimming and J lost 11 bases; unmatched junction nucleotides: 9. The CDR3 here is CASTSGQGALAFF. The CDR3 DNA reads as TGTGCCAGCACCAGCGGACAGGGGGCACTGGCTTTCTTT.

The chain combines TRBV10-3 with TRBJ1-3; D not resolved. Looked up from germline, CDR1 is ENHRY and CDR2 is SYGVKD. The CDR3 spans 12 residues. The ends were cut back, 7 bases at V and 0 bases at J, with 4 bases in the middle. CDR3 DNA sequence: TGTGCCATCATGAGCTCTGGAAACACCATATATTTT. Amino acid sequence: CAIMSSGNTIYF.

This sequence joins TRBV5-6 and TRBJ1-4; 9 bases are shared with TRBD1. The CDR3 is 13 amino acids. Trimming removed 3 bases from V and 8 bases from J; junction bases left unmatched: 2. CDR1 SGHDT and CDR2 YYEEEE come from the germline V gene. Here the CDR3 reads CASSSDRGEKLFF. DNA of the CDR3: TGTGCCAGCAGCTCGGACAGGGGAGAAAAACTGTTTTTT.